This T cell receptor beta chain is from a study of T-cell reconstitution after alpha-beta-depleted transplantation in children. Overall study findings and caveats: When one year had passed after transplant, most T-cell counts and diversity came from newly produced T cells. Reported findings indicate that, about two months after transplant, alpha-beta T cells came from several hundred expanded clones, which were derived from non-depleted graft cells. Diversity of TCRbeta at day 60 was high in some patients, arising from surviving recipient T cells and thymic progenitors.

The CDR3 is made up of 14 amino acids. Germline CDR1 and CDR2: DFQATT and SNEGSKA (reference sequence). Trimming stripped 5 bases from V and 1 base from J, with 14 bases between. In regard to this clonotype: Antigen specificity is unknown.

The authors prepared the TCRbeta library with unique molecular identifiers. TCRdb reanalysed the PCR reads using MiXCR and keeps one entry per CDR3 protein. This sample has around 490,000 distinct CDR3 sequences, with about an eighth found just once. The receptor was derived from a female patient between 2 and 15 years old who had a stem cell transplant for aplastic anemia, so the T cells may come from the graft donor. The V call is TRBV20-1, the J call TRBJ1-1, with a weak D call TRBD1 (6 bases). This sample comprised PBMCs, mostly from graft donor cells, obtained 180 days after TCRalphabeta/CD19-depleted stem cell transplant. CDR3 amino acids: CSAARGASNTEAFF. DNA of the CDR3: TGCAGTGCTGCCCGGGGGGCCTCGAACACTGAAGCTTTCTTT.